The 7 T cell receptor beta chains below come from one sample, sequenced in a study of human versus mouse CDR3 diversity and MHC coevolution. The data were produced by immunoSEQ multiplex PCR, yet TCRdb's version contains in-frame clones alone and is incomplete. The table records roughly 80,000 clones, roughly 92% of them present only once. Material: naive CD4+ T cells from blood. Subset meaning: CD45RO-negative CD62L-positive naive CD4 T cells. All receptors come from a person aged 25 to 69 in good health.

The gene calls are TRBV7-9 and TRBJ2-7, with 7 bases matching TRBD1. Germline V gene data show CDR1 as SEHNR and CDR2 as FQNEAQ (reference sequence). V shed 0 bases and J 3 bases; nucleotides not matched to a gene: 5. This CDR3 contains 15 residues. The CDR3: CASSLATGWIYEQYF. The CDR3 DNA sequence: TGTGCCAGCAGCTTAGCGACAGGGTGGATCTACGAGCAGTACTTC. The entire variable domain, with the rest obtained from reference TRBV7-9 and TRBJ2-7, is as follows: DTGVSQNPRHKITKRGQNVTFRCDPISEHNRLYWYRQTLGQGPEFLTYFQNEAQLEKSRLLSDRFSAERPKGSFSTLEIQRTEQGDSAMYLCASSLATGWIYEQYFGPGTRLTVT.

The chain joins TRBV27 to TRBJ2-7; 7 nucleotides line up with TRBD1. The V segment lost 5 bases and the J segment 0 bases; nucleotides outside the gene matches: 4. The CDR3 runs to 14 residues. Germline V CDR1 and CDR2: MNHEY, SMNVEV (reference sequence). CDR3 DNA: TGTGCCAGCAGTCCCCGGGACAGCTCCTACGAGCAGTACTTC. Translating it yields CASSPRDSSYEQYF.

The chain joins TRBV5-1 to TRBJ1-1; 8 nucleotides align to TRBD1. CDR1 is SGHRS and CDR2 is YFSETQ in the germline V gene. The CDR3 contains 13 residues. V lost 5 bases and J lost 2; bases outside the gene matches: 2. The CDR3 loop is CASRTGANTEAFF. CDR3 coding DNA: TGCGCCAGCAGGACAGGGGCAAACACTGAAGCTTTCTTT.

This chain connects TRBV2 to TRBJ1-5; D gene ambiguous. CDR3 size: 13 residues. V was trimmed by 4 bases and J by 5 bases, leaving 9 bases between them. Germline V gene data show CDR1 as SNHLY and CDR2 as FYNNEI. In nucleotides, the CDR3 is TGTGCCAGCAGTGCACAGCGGGATCAGCCCCAGCATTTT. Protein sequence: CASSAQRDQPQHF.

The rearrangement links TRBV5-6 to TRBJ1-2; maybe TRBD1 (5 bases). This CDR3 has 11 residues. V was pared by 7 bases and J by 8 bases, with 12 bases between. Germline V gene lookup returns CDR1 SGHDT and CDR2 YYEEEE. CDR3: CASGRARGYTF. The CDR3 nucleotides are TGTGCCAGCGGCAGGGCGAGGGGCTACACCTTC.

This chain connects TRBV4-1 to TRBJ2-3; 10 bases agree with TRBD2. CDR1 MGHRA and CDR2 YSYEKL come from the germline V gene. Losses at the gene ends were 1 base for V and 3 bases for J; bases not matched to a gene: 7. There are 17 residues in the CDR3. CDR3: CASSQGGAGGSTDTQYF. CDR3 coding DNA: TGCGCCAGCAGCCAAGGAGGAGCGGGAGGGTCAACAGATACGCAGTATTTT.

The chain combines TRBV18 with TRBJ2-2, with D perhaps matching TRBD2 (5 bases). CDR1 and CDR2 (germline): KGHSH, LQKENI. This CDR3 contains 12 residues. The V end was cut by 8 bases, the J end by 8 bases, with 12 bases between. The CDR3 nucleotides are TGTGCCAGCGCGGCGGAGGTAGGGGAGCTGTTTTTT. Translating gives CASAAEVGELFF. Full variable domain (missing parts from reference TRBV18 and TRBJ2-2): NAGVMQNPRHLVRRRGQEARLRCSPMKGHSHVYWYRQLPEEGLKFMVYLQKENIIDESGMPKERFSAEFPKEGPSILRIQQVVRGDSAAYFCASAAEVGELFFGEGSRLTVL.